This T cell receptor (beta chain) stems from a study of vaccination effects on CD4 cells after COVID-19. This clone turned up a few times. As yet, its antigen is unknown. ViraFEST assay sequencing came after antigen-specific CD4+ T cells were expanded with viral peptide pools. Isolating CD4+ T cells followed approximately 11 days of culture. Everyone in the study got two shots of either the BNT162b2 or mRNA-1273 vaccine. Among the vaccine recipients, none had a prior SARS-CoV-2 infection, and nucleocapsid antibodies were negative. PBMC cultures contained approximately 1.8 million cells per well, 10 IU/ml IL-2 and around 9.9 ug/ml peptides. Replacing half the medium with IL-2 medium was done on days 3 and 7. Study results and limitations: By a late point after vaccination, infection- and vaccine-induced clones had shrunk markedly through clonal contraction.

Some clones are missing from TCRdb's copy, which holds only in-frame ones; the method was immunoSEQ multiplex PCR. The table shows roughly 23,000 clones, with around 77% occurring only once. J lost 1 base, V lost 8 bases, and 0 bases had no gene match. This CDR3 region has 13 residues. Germline-derived CDR1 and CDR2 are MNHEY and SVGAGI. This clonotype originated in a human donor who received a COVID-19 vaccine. The sequenced sample was CD4+ T cells from PBMCs cultured with HCoV-NL63 spike peptides, obtained after COVID-19 vaccination. This chain joins TRBV6-5 and TRBJ2-2, with 8 bases that match TRBD1. The CDR3 coding sequence is TGTGCCAGCGACAGGGGGAACACCGGGGAGCTGTTTTTT. Translating gives CASDRGNTGELFF.